The present entry profiles one TCR beta chain with its context. Its specificity is not known. Other DNA sequences in the sample encode the same CDR3. The CDR3 loop spans 14 amino acids. The germline V and J ends were trimmed by 0 bases and 0 bases, with 3 bases remaining between them. Germline V gene lookup returns CDR1 SGHRS and CDR2 YFSETQ. This sample was included in a study of shared clonotypes between healthy human individuals. As for the study in general: Contributing individuals were a couple of females and three males aged 18 to 49.

Study-level findings and limits: For sorted subsets, rarefaction showed incomplete sequencing despite large depth.

Using immunoSEQ multiplex PCR, the repertoire was profiled, and TCRdb retains in-frame clones only, with some absent. Of under 1,100,000 clones listed, around 78% are singletons. The rearrangement joins TRBV5-1 to TRBJ2-2, with no clear D. The clonotype comes from a man aged 18 to 35 in good health. Some clones in this sample may be carry-over from other donors' samples. Sequenced: memory CD4+ T cells from PBMCs. Regarding subset: CD45RA-negative fraction. The CDR3 DNA sequence: TGCGCCAGCAGCTTGGTGCCGAACACCGGGGAGCTGTTTTTT. This sequence encodes CASSLVPNTGELFF.